The T cell receptor (beta chain) under discussion was sequenced for a study of monozygotic twins with inflammatory bowel disease. cDNA was made in eight separate reactions per sample. UMIs that had a 6-nucleotide sample barcode were put in using template switching. TCRalpha along with TCRbeta cDNA was subjected to two nested PCRs lasting 16 and 9 cycles. With the 5' RACE reads reprocessed, TCRdb shows one record per CDR3 protein and no DNA. This sample's table reports over 110,000 distinct CDR3 sequences. Germline V gene lookup returns CDR1 MDHEN and CDR2 SYDVKM. The CDR3 is 16 residues long. General study results and limits: Results did not support any single strong IBD-associated signal or clonotype.

A word on this clonotype: Antigen: not known.

The sequencing sample was made of blood. This sequence was found in a human donor with ulcerative colitis or Crohn's disease, or a healthy co-twin of an affected twin (not recorded which). The V gene is TRBV28, the J gene TRBJ2-2; TCRdb outputs TRBD2, but without DNA this stays unchecked. CDR3 sequence reads: CASSLYPRDLTGELFF. Full variable domain (remainder filled in from reference TRBV28 and TRBJ2-2): DVKVTQSSRYLVKRTGEKVFLECVQDMDHENMFWYRQDPGLGLRLIYFSYDVKMKEKGDIPEGYSVSREKKERFSLILESASTNQTSMYLCASSLYPRDLTGELFFGEGSRLTVL.